Below, 3 T cell receptor beta chains from the same sample are listed, as sequenced in a study of regulatory T cells in long-lasting Graves disease. Arm-PCR of CDR3 regions and iRepertoire HTBI primers were the basis on which TCR beta libraries were built. A single record per CDR3 protein comes from TCRdb applying MiXCR to the multiplex PCR reads. Of 350,000 to 500,000 distinct CDR3 sequences in the sample, roughly 15% are singletons; the top ten hold around a quarter. Time point denoted: newly diagnosed GD, antithyroid drugs for less than 3 months. From RNA extracted from PBMCs, the TCR library was made. Separately, the same data were catalogued under a study of T cells in Graves' hyperthyroidism and ophthalmopathy.

The sample consisted of peripheral blood mononuclear cells (PBMCs), taken at new diagnosis, from a patient treated with antithyroid drugs. Receptor source: a woman between 18 and 29 years old with Graves disease.

This clonotype was seen ten or more times. CDR3 loop: CATSRQGGLSEAFF. Written as DNA, the CDR3 is TGTGCCACTTCACGTCAGGGGGGATTATCTGAAGCTTTCTTT. The chain uses TRBV6-1 and TRBJ1-1; 7 positions agree with TRBD1. V dropped 10 bases and J dropped 6; count of bases not matched to a gene: 14. The germline gives CDR1 MNHNS, CDR2 SASEGT. There are 14 residues in the CDR3.

Of note for this clonotype: Since no conserved phenylalanine or tryptophan closes the CDR3, a read error is the likely cause. The genes are TRBV27 and TRBJ1-1; D is possibly TRBD1 (6 bases). V lost 4 bases and J lost 4, with 16 bases in between. The CDR3 covers 15 residues. Germline V gene lookup returns CDR1 MNHEY and CDR2 SMNVEV (reference sequence). CDR3 DNA sequence: TGTGCCAGCAGTTACGGGGACCGAGGGGGCACTGAAGCTTTCCTT. Protein: CASSYGDRGGTEAFL.

The rearrangement links TRBV29-1 to TRBJ1-1; D gene uncertain. Looked up from germline, CDR1 is SQVTM and CDR2 is ANQGSEA. The V gene lost 2 bases and the J gene lost 2 bases, with 9 bases spanning the gap. The CDR3 is made up of 13 amino acids. Here the CDR3 reads CSVETEVNTEAFF. The CDR3 DNA is TGCAGCGTTGAAACCGAGGTAAACACTGAAGCTTTCTTT.